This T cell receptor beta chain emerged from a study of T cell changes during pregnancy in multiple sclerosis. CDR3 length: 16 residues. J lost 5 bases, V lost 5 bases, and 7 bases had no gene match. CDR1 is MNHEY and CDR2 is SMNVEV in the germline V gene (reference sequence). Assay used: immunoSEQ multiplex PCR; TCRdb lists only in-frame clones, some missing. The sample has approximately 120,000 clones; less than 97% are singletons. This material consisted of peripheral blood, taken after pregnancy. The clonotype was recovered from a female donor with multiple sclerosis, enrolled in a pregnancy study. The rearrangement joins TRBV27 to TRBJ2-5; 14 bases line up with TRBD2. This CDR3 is CASSIGTSGSLETQYF. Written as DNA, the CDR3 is TGTGCCAGCAGTATCGGGACTAGCGGGAGCTTGGAGACCCAGTACTTC.